This TCR beta chain comes out of a study of blood T cells in healthy people across ages (dated by TCRdb to 2015 to 2017). For the wider study: Template switching captured roughly one uniquely barcoded TCR beta cDNA molecule per two T cells in model experiments. Using the same blood draw, the study looked at two additional independent replicas of 1 million unique cDNA reads for two donors, one aged 18 to 30 and the other aged 80 or older. The donors were split into four age groups: young (average around 15 years), middle-aged (about 40), aged (roughly 65) and long-lived (82). To track age-related changes in TCR beta repertoire diversity, the study relied on deep sequencing normalized with unique cDNA molecular identifiers. To avoid experimental bias, donors of different ages were distributed randomly across sequencing lanes. The full study reports these points: Estimates of total diversity from one million sequenced T cells were regarded as lower bounds and underestimates. As age increased, observed TCR beta diversity per million T cells dropped in a roughly linear way, and a significant reduction was already evident by age 40. Because the CMV infection status of the donors was unknown, age-related changes in expanded clonotypes may potentially have been confounded. Compared with the aged group, the long-lived group had more naive CD4+ T cells, fewer expanded clones and increased TCR diversity, a pattern suggesting age selection. The percentage of naive T cells measured by flow cytometry correlated strongly with observed TCR beta diversity. Because profiling used bulk unsorted PBMCs, naive and antigen-experienced compartments could not be compared conclusively.

Library creation used 5' RACE. TCRdb names Illumina HiSeq 2500 as the instrument used. A second about 7 to 11 cycle PCR used a sample-barcoded 5' primer and a J-beta primer mix. A template-switch 5' adaptor carrying 12 random nucleotides introduced a unique molecular identifier onto each TCR beta cDNA molecule. Each sample yielded at least 3 million CDR3-containing paired-end reads. First-strand cDNA synthesis was performed from all RNA using the Mint cDNA synthesis kit, with priming by a TRBC-specific oligonucleotide. All cDNA was treated with uracil-DNA glycosylase and then went through a first 18-cycle PCR with the universal primers M1SS and BC2_uni_R. Under the source paper's analysis protocol: Each sample was normalized by randomly selecting 1 million high-quality reads, each carrying a distinct molecular identifier. Reads with shared molecular identifiers were discarded instead of being binned into consensus sequences. CDR3 identification, clonotype clustering and error correction used MiTCR with a Q25 quality threshold and the strictest error-elimination algorithm. Lower-bound total TCR beta diversity was estimated with a nonparametric unseen species model using Euler transformation. The public reads were run again by TCRdb, first through fastp at Q25 and then through MiXCR, and only productive beta chains were kept. Each entry merges the rows of one CDR3 protein and shows their most common DNA and genes. The V and J calls were determined by TCRdb, not by the authors. This sample has about 970,000 distinct CDR3 sequences in its table, and around 54% of those were observed once. Clones ranked in the top ten supply around a fifth of the sample.

With respect to this clonotype: Which antigen it targets is not known. Per-base qualities were not stored, and no clone one base away is much larger.

The 39 donors, aged about 6 to 95 years, were systemically healthy Caucasian individuals from Russia. Around 10 milliliters of peripheral blood were collected from each donor into EDTA-treated Vacutainer tubes. Ficoll-Paque density-gradient centrifugation was used to isolate PBMCs, with at least 7 million per sample. Total RNA, at least 5 micrograms per sample, was extracted from PBMCs with Trizol reagent. The percentages of naive CD45RAhigh/CD27high T cells were determined by flow cytometry on a PBMC aliquot from every donor. There are 14 amino acids in the CDR3, from cysteine to phenylalanine inclusive. Of the read, only the CDR3 DNA is kept; its 42 bases are in frame from base 1. V is cut by 6 bases and J by 7 bases, and the space between the germline ends is 19 bases.

This receptor chain uses TRBV12-3 or TRBV12-4 and TRBJ2-7; the D gene could be TRBD1 or TRBD2, each one agreeing over 6 bases. Sequencing was carried out using blood. This clonotype was obtained from a woman aged 55-70 years in good health. In nucleotides, the sequence is TGTGCCAGCAGCCTAGGGGGGAGCCCAAATGAGCAGTACTTC. Translated, this is CASSLGGSPNEQYF.